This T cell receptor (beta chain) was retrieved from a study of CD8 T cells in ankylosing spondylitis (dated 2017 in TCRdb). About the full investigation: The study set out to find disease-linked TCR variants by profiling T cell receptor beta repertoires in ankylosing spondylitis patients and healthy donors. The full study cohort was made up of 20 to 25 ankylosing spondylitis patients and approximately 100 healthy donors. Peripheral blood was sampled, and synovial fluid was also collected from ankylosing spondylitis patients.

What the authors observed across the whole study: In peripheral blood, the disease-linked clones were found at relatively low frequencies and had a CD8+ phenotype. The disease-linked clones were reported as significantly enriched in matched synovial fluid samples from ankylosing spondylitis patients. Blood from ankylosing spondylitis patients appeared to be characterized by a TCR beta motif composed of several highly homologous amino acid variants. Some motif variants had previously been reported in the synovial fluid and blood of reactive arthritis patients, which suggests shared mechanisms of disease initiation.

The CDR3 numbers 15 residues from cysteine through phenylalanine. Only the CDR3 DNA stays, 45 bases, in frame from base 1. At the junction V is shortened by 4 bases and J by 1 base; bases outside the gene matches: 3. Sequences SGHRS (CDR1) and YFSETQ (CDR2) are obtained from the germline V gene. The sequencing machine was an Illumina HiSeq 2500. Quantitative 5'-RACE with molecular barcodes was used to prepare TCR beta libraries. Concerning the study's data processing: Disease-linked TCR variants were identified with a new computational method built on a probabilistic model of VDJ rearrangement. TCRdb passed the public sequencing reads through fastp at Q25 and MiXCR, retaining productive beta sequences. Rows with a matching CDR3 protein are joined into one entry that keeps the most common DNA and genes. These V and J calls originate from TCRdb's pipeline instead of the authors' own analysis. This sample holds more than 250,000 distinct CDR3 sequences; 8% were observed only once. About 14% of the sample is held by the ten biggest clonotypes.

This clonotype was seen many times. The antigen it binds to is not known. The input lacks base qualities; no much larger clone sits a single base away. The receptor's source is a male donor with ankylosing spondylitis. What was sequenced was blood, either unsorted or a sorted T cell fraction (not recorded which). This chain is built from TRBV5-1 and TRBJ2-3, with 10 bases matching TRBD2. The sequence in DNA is TGCGCCAGCAGCCCTGGGACTAGCGGCACAGATACGCAGTATTTT. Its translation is CASSPGTSGTDTQYF.